This T cell receptor beta chain emerged from a study of OX40 agonist ivuxolimab in advanced cancers. Study information: Three patients responded partially, comprising one with hepatocellular carcinoma and two with cutaneous melanoma. Study findings and constraints: On average, CD8+ T cells had more expanded clones than CD4+.

Assay used: immunoSEQ multiplex PCR; TCRdb lists only in-frame clones, some missing. This table has about 15,000 clones, about four fifths appearing once. The CDR3 is 14 amino acids. Per the germline V gene, CDR1 is MNHEY and CDR2 is SVGAGI. V lost 5 bases and J lost 0, with 10 bases in between. Turning to this clone: The target antigen is unknown.

The chain joins TRBV6-5 to TRBJ1-2; D unclear. The sequence was collected from an adult with an advanced solid tumor such as melanoma, head and neck, liver or kidney cancer. Sequenced here: CD4+ or CD8+ T cells sorted from blood, sampled in a trial of the OX40 agonist ivuxolimab. CDR3 sequence (DNA): TGTGCCAGCAGTATCTCCGGAGCTAACTATGGCTACACCTTC. Translated, it gives CASSISGANYGYTF.